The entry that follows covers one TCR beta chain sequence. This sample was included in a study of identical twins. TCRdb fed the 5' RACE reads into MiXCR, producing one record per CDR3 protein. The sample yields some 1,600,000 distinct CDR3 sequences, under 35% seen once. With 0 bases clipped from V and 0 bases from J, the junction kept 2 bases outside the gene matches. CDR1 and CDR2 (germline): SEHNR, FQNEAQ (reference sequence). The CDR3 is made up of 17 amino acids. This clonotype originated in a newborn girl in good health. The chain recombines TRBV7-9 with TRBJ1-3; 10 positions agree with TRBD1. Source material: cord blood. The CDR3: CASSLAGTGVSGNTIYF. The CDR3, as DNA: TGTGCCAGCAGCTTAGCGGGGACAGGGGTCTCTGGAAACACCATATATTTT.